A selection of T cell receptor beta chains follows, all from one sample in a study of T cell responses to AZD1222 COVID-19 vaccine. Libraries were prepared by immunoSEQ multiplex PCR; TCRdb keeps only in-frame clonotypes and omits some of them. This sample carries some 91,000 clones, approximately 94% of them seen once, and the ten largest clones take roughly an eighth. Sequenced material: peripheral blood, taken on day 0 of AZD1222 vaccination. The receptor source for this set is an adult in good health. The CDR3 runs from the conserved cysteine through the conserved F or W. Each record gives: D gene, clone size, V gene, J gene, CDR3 protein, CDR3 DNA. The D gene is left open where the match is weak. The size entry is marked missing in some rows and otherwise reads once, few, many or a size class.

TRBD1,NA,TRBV6-6,TRBJ2-7,CASTPRRQGRTYEQYF,TGTGCCAGCACTCCCCGTAGACAGGGACGAACCTACGAGCAGTACTTC
NA,once,TRBV30,TRBJ2-1,CAWSPSNSYNEQFF,TGTGCCTGGAGTCCCTCTAATAGTTACAATGAGCAGTTCTTC
NA,NA,TRBV6-6,TRBJ2-2,CASSYVRFVNTGELFF,TGTGCCAGCAGTTATGTACGGTTCGTGAACACCGGGGAGCTGTTTTTT
TRBD2,NA,TRBV28,TRBJ2-7,CASSILGLAGGPYEQYF,TGTGCCAGCAGTATCCTGGGACTAGCGGGAGGGCCCTACGAGCAGTACTTC
NA,NA,TRBV2,TRBJ2-2,CASSESDGELFF,TGTGCCAGCAGTGAGAGCGACGGGGAGCTGTTTTTT
NA,NA,TRBV6-5,TRBJ1-2,CASSYGGETFYGYTF,TGTGCCAGCAGTTACGGGGGGGAGACCTTCTATGGCTACACCTTC
NA,NA,TRBV29-1,TRBJ1-1,CSIRASNTEAFF,TGCAGCATCCGGGCCTCGAACACTGAAGCTTTCTTT
NA,NA,TRBV5-6,TRBJ2-2,CASSDVTGELFF,TGTGCCAGCAGCGACGTTACCGGGGAGCTGTTTTTT
NA,NA,TRBV5-5,TRBJ1-1,CASSLEPNTEAFF,TGTGCCAGCAGCTTGGAACCTAACACTGAAGCTTTCTTT
NA,NA,TRBV16,TRBJ1-4,CASSLAGVGEKLFF,TGTGCCAGCAGCCTAGCAGGGGTAGGAGAAAAACTGTTTTTT
NA,NA,TRBV6-2/TRBV6-3,TRBJ2-3,CASSPGLGLRTDTQYF,TGTGCCAGCAGCCCTGGCCTAGGCCTTAGGACAGATACGCAGTATTTT
NA,NA,TRBV19,TRBJ1-1,CASQRAGTEAFF,TGTGCCTCTCAGAGGGCGGGCACTGAAGCTTTCTTT
TRBD2,once,TRBV14,TRBJ2-3,CASSQHGTSGTIGPDTQYF,TGTGCCAGCAGCCAACATGGGACTAGCGGGACCATCGGCCCAGATACGCAGTATTTT
NA,NA,TRBV7-3,TRBJ2-3,CASSAYPGADTQYF,TGTGCCAGCAGCGCATACCCAGGAGCAGATACGCAGTATTTT
NA,NA,TRBV5-4,TRBJ1-2,CASSPGDIVFYGYTF,TGTGCCAGCAGCCCGGGGGACATAGTCTTCTATGGCTACACCTTC
NA,NA,TRBV11-2,TRBJ2-7,CASSLFIEGFHEQYF,TGTGCCAGCAGCTTATTTATTGAGGGTTTCCACGAGCAGTACTTC
NA,NA,TRBV19,TRBJ2-6,CASSTASLSGANVLTF,TGTGCCAGTAGTACGGCCAGCCTCTCTGGGGCCAACGTCCTGACTTTC
NA,NA,TRBV5-1,TRBJ1-2,CASSDQGRPANYGYTF,TGCGCCAGCAGCGACCAGGGGCGCCCCGCTAACTATGGCTACACCTTC
NA,NA,TRBV2,TRBJ1-2,CASSGDTYNYGYTF,TGTGCCAGCAGTGGAGACACGTATAACTATGGCTACACCTTC
NA,NA,TRBV19,TRBJ1-5,CASSRQPGQPQHF,TGTGCCAGTTCAAGGCAACCTGGTCAGCCCCAGCATTTT
TRBD1,once,TRBV30,TRBJ2-5,CAWTGQGEETQYF,TGTGCCTGGACGGGACAGGGAGAAGAGACCCAGTACTTC
NA,NA,TRBV19,TRBJ1-2,CASSIAATTGYTF,TGTGCCAGTAGTATAGCGGCAACCACTGGCTACACCTTC
TRBD1,NA,TRBV4-2,TRBJ1-1,CASSQETGGDTEAFF,TGTGCCAGCAGCCAAGAGACAGGGGGCGATACTGAAGCTTTCTTT
NA,NA,TRBV9,TRBJ1-6,CASSVEGGGNSPLHF,TGTGCCAGCAGCGTAGAAGGGGGTGGTAATTCACCCCTCCACTTT
NA,NA,TRBV13,TRBJ2-7,CASSFSAYEQYF,TGTGCCAGCAGCTTTAGCGCTTACGAGCAGTACTTC
NA,once,TRBV15,TRBJ1-1,CATSRDETSEAFF,TGTGCCACCAGCAGAGATGAGACAAGTGAAGCTTTCTTT
NA,NA,TRBV7-9,TRBJ1-4,CASSLAPDSSTNEKLFF,TGTGCCAGCAGCTTAGCTCCAGATTCATCAACTAATGAAAAACTGTTTTTT
NA,NA,TRBV6-4,TRBJ2-2,CASSDGGRSNTGELFF,TGTGCCAGCAGTGACGGGGGGAGATCGAACACCGGGGAGCTGTTTTTT
NA,NA,TRBV3-1/TRBV3-2,TRBJ1-1,CASSQHSVDTEAFF,TGTGCCAGCAGCCAGCACTCGGTCGACACTGAAGCTTTCTTT
NA,NA,TRBV6-4,TRBJ1-3,CANRRDAKGSTIYF,TGTGCCAACAGACGGGACGCTAAAGGAAGCACCATATATTTT
NA,NA,TRBV7-9,TRBJ1-1,CASSLSSGLLTEAFF,TGTGCCAGCAGCCTCTCGTCAGGGTTACTCACTGAAGCTTTCTTT
NA,NA,TRBV5-1,TRBJ1-1,CASSPGGGPEAFF,TGCGCCAGCAGCCCGGGCGGGGGGCCTGAAGCTTTCTTT
NA,NA,TRBV5-6,TRBJ2-7,CASSLGFYYEQYF,TGTGCCAGCAGCTTGGGGTTTTATTACGAGCAGTACTTC